Presented here are 3 T cell receptor beta chains from one specimen sequenced in a study of human T cells and chemical hapten exposure. TCRdb re-called the 5' RACE reads with MiXCR, one entry per CDR3 protein. The sample yields about 140,000 distinct CDR3 sequences, roughly 4.1% seen once. Whole blood, unfractionated, served as the material for total RNA extraction. The receptors shown here come from a female donor in good health.

This clonotype was seen ten or more times. The V call is TRBV10-3, the J call TRBJ1-5, with a possible D match to TRBD1 (5 bases). The CDR3 is 13 amino acids. Germline loops: CDR1 ENHRY, CDR2 SYGVKD. The V end lost 6 bases, the J end lost 0 bases, and 6 bases lay between the germline ends. CDR3 residues: CAIRDSSNQPQHF. The CDR3 bases are TGTGCCATCAGAGACAGTAGCAATCAGCCCCAGCATTTT.

This clonotype was picked up many times. This chain links TRBV6-5 with TRBJ2-2, with 8 positions matching TRBD2. The germline gives CDR1 MNHEY, CDR2 SVGAGI. V was pared by 2 bases and J by 4 bases, with 6 bases of the junction left unmatched. CDR3 length: 16 residues. CDR3 bases: TGTGCCAGCAGTTACCTAAGCGGGGGACTCACCGGGGAGCTGTTTTTT. This gives the protein CASSYLSGGLTGELFF.

As to this clonotype: A much larger clone sits a single nucleotide away, making a read error possible. V usage is TRBV25-1 and J usage is TRBJ1-2; D is undetermined. The V gene's germline CDR1 is MGHDK and CDR2 SYGVNS. The CDR3 sequence is 16 residues long. DNA for the CDR3: TGTGCCAGCAGTGAAGCCGGTTCGAGGGCTAACGATGGCTACACCTTC. This gives the protein CASSEAGSRANDGYTF.